This TCR beta chain originates from a study of preoperative IRX-2 immunotherapy in early breast cancer. Assay: immunoSEQ multiplex PCR; the TCRdb copy retains only in-frame clones and omits some. The sample records 25,000 or so clones, approximately 92% being singletons. Treatment meaning: preoperative locoregional IRX-2 cytokine immunotherapy. Patients received preoperative, locoregional IRX-2 cytokine immunotherapy in a phase Ib study. Germline CDR1 and CDR2: MNHEY and SVGAGI. The length of the CDR3 is 13 residues. Losses at the gene ends were 7 bases for V and 5 bases for J; bases not matched to a gene: 7.

The starting material was tumor tissue, obtained after IRX-2 immunotherapy. The TCR originated in a human donor with breast cancer. The chain combines TRBV6-5 with TRBJ2-5; 7 nucleotides match TRBD2. CDR3 protein: CASNPTSMETQYF. CDR3 in DNA: TGTGCCAGCAACCCGACTAGCATGGAGACCCAGTACTTC.